This T cell receptor beta chain was observed in a study of shared clonotypes between healthy human individuals. Study information: Donors were two women and a few men aged 18 to 49.

Method: immunoSEQ multiplex PCR; TCRdb's copy keeps in-frame clones and lacks some. The sample has some 490,000 clones, around 73% seen once; the top ten hold approximately 12%. Participating donors were healthy, HIV-negative adults free of recent acute infections or vaccinations. Germline V lookup: CDR1 SGHAT, CDR2 FQNNGV. With 4 bases clipped from V and 7 bases from J, the junction kept 5 bases outside the gene matches. The CDR3 length is 15 residues. This TCR derives from a woman between 40 and 50 years old in good health. Some clones in this sample may be carry-over from other donors' samples. Sequences were obtained from PBMCs. V usage is TRBV11-2 and J usage is TRBJ2-1; 12 bases map to TRBD2. In nucleotides, the CDR3 is TGTGCCAGCAGCTCCGGGACTAGCGGGTTGAATGAGCAGTTCTTC. Encoded protein: CASSSGTSGLNEQFF.